This TCR beta chain was observed in a study of cytomegalovirus exposure and HLA in healthy donors. Study-level background: The Caucasian-associated ancestry cluster held 65% to 85% of roughly 400 genotyped donors.

This clone was detected only a few times. What it binds is not known. Primers for the PCR totalled 60 Vbeta and 13 Jbeta. Using immunoSEQ multiplex PCR, the repertoire was profiled, and TCRdb retains in-frame clones only, with some absent. The table lists 200,000 to 250,000 clones, roughly 87% of them singletons. Study-wide results and caveats: There were under 200 TCR beta chains listed as cytomegalovirus-associated. Testing in vitro showed three CMV-associated chains specific for CMV antigens.

CDR1 LGHNA and CDR2 YSLEER come from the germline V gene. The ends were cut back, 5 bases at V and 1 base at J, with 14 bases in the middle. This CDR3 contains 15 residues. The sequenced sample was PBMCs. The chain has TRBV4-3 and TRBJ1-1; TRBD1 might be the D (5 bases). The clonotype comes from a woman in her forties in good health and CMV-seropositive. Here the CDR3 reads CASSASPTGNTEAFF. CDR3 DNA sequence: TGCGCCAGCAGCGCAAGTCCCACAGGGAACACTGAAGCTTTCTTT.